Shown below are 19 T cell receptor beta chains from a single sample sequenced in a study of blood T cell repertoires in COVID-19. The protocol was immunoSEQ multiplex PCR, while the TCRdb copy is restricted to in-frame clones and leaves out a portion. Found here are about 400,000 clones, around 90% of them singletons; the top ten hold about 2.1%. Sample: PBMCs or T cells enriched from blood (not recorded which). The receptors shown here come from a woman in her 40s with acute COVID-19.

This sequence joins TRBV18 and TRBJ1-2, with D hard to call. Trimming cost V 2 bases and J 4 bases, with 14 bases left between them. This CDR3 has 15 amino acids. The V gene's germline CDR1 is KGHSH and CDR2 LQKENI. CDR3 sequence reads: CASSPSGRVLYGYTF. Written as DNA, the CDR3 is TGTGCCAGCTCACCATCCGGGCGGGTGCTCTATGGCTACACCTTC.

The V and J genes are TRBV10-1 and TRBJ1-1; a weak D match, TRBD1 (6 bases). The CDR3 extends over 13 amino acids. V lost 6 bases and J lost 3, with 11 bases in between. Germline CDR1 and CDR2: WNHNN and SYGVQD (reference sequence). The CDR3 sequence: CASSDRRDTEAFF. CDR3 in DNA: TGCGCCAGCAGCGACAGGCGGGACACTGAAGCTTTCTTT.

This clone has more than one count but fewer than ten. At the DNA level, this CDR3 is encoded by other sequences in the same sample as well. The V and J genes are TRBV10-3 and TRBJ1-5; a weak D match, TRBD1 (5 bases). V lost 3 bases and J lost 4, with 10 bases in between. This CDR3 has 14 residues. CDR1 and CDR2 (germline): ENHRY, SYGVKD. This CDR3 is CAISEQVGNQPQHF. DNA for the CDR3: TGTGCCATCAGTGAACAGGTGGGGAATCAGCCCCAGCATTTT.

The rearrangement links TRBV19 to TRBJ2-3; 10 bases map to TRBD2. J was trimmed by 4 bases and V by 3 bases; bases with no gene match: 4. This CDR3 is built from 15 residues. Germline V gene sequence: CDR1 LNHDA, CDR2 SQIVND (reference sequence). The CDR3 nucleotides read TGTGCCAGTAGTATGACAGCGGGGGGGCCAGATACGCAGTATTTT. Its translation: CASSMTAGGPDTQYF.

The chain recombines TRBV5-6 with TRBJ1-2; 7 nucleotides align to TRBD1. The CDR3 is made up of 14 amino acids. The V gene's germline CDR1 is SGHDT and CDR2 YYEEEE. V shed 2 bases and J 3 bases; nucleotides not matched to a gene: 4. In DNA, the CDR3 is TGTGCCAGCAGCTTAGAAGACAGGGACTATGGCTACACCTTC. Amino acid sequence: CASSLEDRDYGYTF.

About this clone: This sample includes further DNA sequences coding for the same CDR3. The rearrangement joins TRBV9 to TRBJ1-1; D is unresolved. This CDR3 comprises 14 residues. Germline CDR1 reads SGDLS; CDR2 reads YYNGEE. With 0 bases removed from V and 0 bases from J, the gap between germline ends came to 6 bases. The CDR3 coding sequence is TGTGCCAGCAGCGTAGACACATTGAACACTGAAGCTTTCTTT. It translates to CASSVDTLNTEAFF.

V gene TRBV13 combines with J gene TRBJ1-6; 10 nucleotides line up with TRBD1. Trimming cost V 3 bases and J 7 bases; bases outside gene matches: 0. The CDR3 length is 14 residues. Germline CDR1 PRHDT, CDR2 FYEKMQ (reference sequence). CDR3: CASSLGQGNSPLHF. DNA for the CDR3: TGTGCCAGCAGCTTGGGACAGGGGAATTCACCCCTCCACTTT.

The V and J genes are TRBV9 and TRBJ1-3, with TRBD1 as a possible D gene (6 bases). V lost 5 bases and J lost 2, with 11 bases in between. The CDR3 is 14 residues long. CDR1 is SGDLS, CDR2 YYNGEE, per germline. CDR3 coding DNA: TGTGCCAGCAGAAAAGGGACAACTGGAAACACCATATATTTT. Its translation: CASRKGTTGNTIYF.

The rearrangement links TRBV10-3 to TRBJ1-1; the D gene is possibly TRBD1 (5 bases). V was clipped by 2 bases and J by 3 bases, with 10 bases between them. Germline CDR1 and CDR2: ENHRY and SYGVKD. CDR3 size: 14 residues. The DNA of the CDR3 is TGTGCCATCAGTGAGAGCGACAGCTACACTGAAGCTTTCTTT. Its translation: CAISESDSYTEAFF.

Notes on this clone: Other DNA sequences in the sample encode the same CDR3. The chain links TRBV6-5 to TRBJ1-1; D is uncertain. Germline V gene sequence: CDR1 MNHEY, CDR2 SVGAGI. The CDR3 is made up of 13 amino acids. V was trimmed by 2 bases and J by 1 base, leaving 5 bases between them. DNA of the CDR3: TGTGCCAGCAGTTACGGGCAGAACACTGAAGCTTTCTTT. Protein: CASSYGQNTEAFF.

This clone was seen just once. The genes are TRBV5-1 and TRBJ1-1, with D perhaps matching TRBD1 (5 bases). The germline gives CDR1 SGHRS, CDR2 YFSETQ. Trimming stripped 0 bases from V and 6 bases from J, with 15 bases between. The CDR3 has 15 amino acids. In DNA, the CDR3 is TGCGCCAGCAGCTTGGAGGTTGGGGGGGTTCCTGAAGCTTTCTTT. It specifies CASSLEVGGVPEAFF. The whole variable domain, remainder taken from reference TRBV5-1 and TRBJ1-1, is KAGVTQTPRYLIKTRGQQVTLSCSPISGHRSVSWYQQTPGQGLQFLFEYFSETQRNKGNFPGRFSGRQFSNSRSEMNVSTLELGDSALYLCASSLEVGGVPEAFFGQGTRLTVV.

CDR3 coding DNA: TGCGCCAGCAGCTCGGGGTCGGGTCGTACCGGGGAGCTGTTTTTT. The encoded protein is CASSSGSGRTGELFF. This chain links TRBV5-1 with TRBJ2-2; TRBD2 is a possible D gene (5 bases). The CDR3 spans 15 residues. Germline-derived CDR1 and CDR2 are SGHRS and YFSETQ. Trimming left V 3 bases short and J 5 bases short, with 14 bases between.

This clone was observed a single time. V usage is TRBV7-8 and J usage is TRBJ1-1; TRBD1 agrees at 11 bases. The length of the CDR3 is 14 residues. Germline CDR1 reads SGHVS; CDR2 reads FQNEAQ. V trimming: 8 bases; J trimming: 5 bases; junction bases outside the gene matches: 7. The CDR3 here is CASGRDRGRTEAFF. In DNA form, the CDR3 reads TGTGCCAGCGGAAGGGACAGGGGGAGGACTGAAGCTTTCTTT.

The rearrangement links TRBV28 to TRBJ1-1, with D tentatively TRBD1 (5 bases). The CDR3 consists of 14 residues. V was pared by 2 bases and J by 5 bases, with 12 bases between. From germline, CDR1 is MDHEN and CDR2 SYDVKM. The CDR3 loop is CASSLRGGGTEAFF. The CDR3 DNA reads TGTGCCAGCAGTTTAAGGGGTGGAGGGACTGAAGCTTTCTTT.

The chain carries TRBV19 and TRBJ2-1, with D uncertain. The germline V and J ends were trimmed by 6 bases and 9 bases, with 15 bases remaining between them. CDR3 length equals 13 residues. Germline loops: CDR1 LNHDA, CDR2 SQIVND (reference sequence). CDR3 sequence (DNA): TGTGCCAGTAGGATACCTAGTTCGCGTGAGCAGTTCTTC. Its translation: CASRIPSSREQFF.

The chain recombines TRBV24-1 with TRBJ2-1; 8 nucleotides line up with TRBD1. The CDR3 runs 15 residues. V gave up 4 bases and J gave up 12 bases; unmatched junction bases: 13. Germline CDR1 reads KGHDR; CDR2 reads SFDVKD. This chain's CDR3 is CATSDPLRQGARQFF. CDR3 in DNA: TGTGCCACCAGTGACCCCCTTAGGCAGGGGGCGAGGCAGTTCTTC.

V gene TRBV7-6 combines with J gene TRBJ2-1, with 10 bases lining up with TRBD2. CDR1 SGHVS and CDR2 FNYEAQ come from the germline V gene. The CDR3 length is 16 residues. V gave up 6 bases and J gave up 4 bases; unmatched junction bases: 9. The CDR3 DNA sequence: TGTGCCAGCAGTTCCGGGGAACTAGCGGGATACAATGAGCAGTTCTTC. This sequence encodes CASSSGELAGYNEQFF.

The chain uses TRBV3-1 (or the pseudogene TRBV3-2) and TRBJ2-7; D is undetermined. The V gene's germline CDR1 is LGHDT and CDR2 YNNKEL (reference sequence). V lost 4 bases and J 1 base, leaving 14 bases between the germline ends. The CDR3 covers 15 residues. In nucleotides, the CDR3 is TGTGCCAGCAGCCCGACAACACCCACTTCCTACGAGCAGTACTTC. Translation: CASSPTTPTSYEQYF.

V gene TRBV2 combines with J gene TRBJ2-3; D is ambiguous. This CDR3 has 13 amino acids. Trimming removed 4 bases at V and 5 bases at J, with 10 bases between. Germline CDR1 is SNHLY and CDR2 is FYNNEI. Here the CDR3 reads CASSVMRLDTQYF. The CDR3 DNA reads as TGTGCCAGCAGTGTAATGCGACTAGATACGCAGTATTTT. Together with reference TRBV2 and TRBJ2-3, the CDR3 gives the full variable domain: EPEVTQTPSHQVTQMGQEVILRCVPISNHLYFYWYRQILGQKVEFLVSFYNNEISEKSEIFDDQFSVERPDGSNFTLKIRSTKLEDSAMYFCASSVMRLDTQYFGPGTRLTVL.